These T cell receptor beta chains were read from a single sample in a study of identical twins. TCRdb ran MiXCR on the 5' RACE reads and lists one entry per CDR3 protein. The sample comprises 350,000 to 450,000 distinct CDR3 sequences, around a sixth of which are singletons, and about 12% rests with the top ten. The sequencing sample was made of naive T cells sorted from blood. All receptors come from a man between 50 and 59 years old in good health. The conserved cysteine and the conserved F or W are not part of the CDR3 here.

V: TRBV12-3/TRBV12-4
CDR3: ASSLLASGDTQY

V: TRBV29-1
CDR3: SVGGHRSSYEQY

V: TRBV13
CDR3: ASSLGGGAKTQY

V: TRBV20-1
CDR3: SARGGLAGRTGELF

V: TRBV11-2
CDR3: ASSPIQGSYNSPLH

V: TRBV27
CDR3: ASSSLGGQGNTDTQY

V: TRBV4-3
CDR3: ASSQDFRETEAF

V: TRBV15
CDR3: ATSRWQGGETQY

V: TRBV12-3/TRBV12-4
CDR3: ASSTGTGTNSPLH

V: TRBV5-6
CDR3: ASSLGPGDLPHEQY

V: TRBV24-1
CDR3: ATSDMSYNEQF

V: TRBV28
CDR3: ASSLPKINEKLF

V: TRBV7-8
CDR3: ASSLAPHGYEQY

V: TRBV5-6
CDR3: ASLSSEVDTEAF

V: TRBV9
CDR3: ASSFRFYTEAF

V: TRBV20-1
CDR3: SATPGQAYEQY

V: TRBV6-2/TRBV6-3
CDR3: ASSYRSLGLAGNNNEQF

V: TRBV4-2
CDR3: ASSQGIGWAGDQYNEQF

V: TRBV29-1
CDR3: SVRDSYTGELF

V: TRBV2
CDR3: ASTALQQGNEQF

V: TRBV7-9
CDR3: ASTQGFANEKLF

V: TRBV6-5
CDR3: ASREGPYEQY

V: TRBV5-6
CDR3: ASSLGMGQLETQY

V: TRBV6-1
CDR3: ASSRTLGGGTSINEQY

V: TRBV7-2
CDR3: ASSLETRGNGYT

V: TRBV20-1
CDR3: SARDPPGYYEQY

V: TRBV25-1
CDR3: ASSSGFGQPQH

V: TRBV5-6
CDR3: ASSLQGRATNEKLF